This T cell receptor (beta chain) was obtained from a study of early T cells in non-severe SARS-CoV-2 infection. Background on the study: Sequenced bulk RNA came from whole blood that was unsorted, and chains were unpaired.

V dropped 1 base and J dropped 3 bases, with 13 bases sitting between them. The length of the CDR3 is 15 residues. In germline, CDR1 is SGHRS, CDR2 YFSETQ. Notes on the study in general: Private and CD4 specificities were missed by VDJdb matching, skewed to anti-spike CD8.

About this clonotype itself: What it recognizes is unknown. A read error may be the cause here, since a much bigger clone is one base away.

As part of library construction, unique molecular identifiers were attached to individual cDNA molecules. TCRdb recomputed calls from the 5' RACE reads with MiXCR, one row per CDR3 protein. The sample contains about 37,000 distinct CDR3 sequences, 5% to 5.5% of which appear only once. This sample comprised whole blood, obtained at baseline. This chain joins TRBV5-1 and TRBJ1-1; no clear D gene. The TCR originated in an adult who was a healthcare worker with PCR-confirmed SARS-CoV-2 infection or an uninfected control (not recorded which). CDR3 protein: CASSLISALDTEAFF. CDR3 coding DNA: TGCGCCAGCAGCTTGATTTCAGCCTTGGACACTGAAGCTTTCTTT.